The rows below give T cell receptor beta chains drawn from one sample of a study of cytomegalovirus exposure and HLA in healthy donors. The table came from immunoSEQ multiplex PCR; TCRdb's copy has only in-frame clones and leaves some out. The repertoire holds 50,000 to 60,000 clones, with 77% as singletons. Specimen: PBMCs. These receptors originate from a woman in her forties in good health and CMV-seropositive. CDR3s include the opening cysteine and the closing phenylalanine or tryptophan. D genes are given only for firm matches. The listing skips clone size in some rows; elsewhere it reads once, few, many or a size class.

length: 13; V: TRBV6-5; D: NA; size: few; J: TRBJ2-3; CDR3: CASRRISTDTQYF; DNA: TGTGCCAGCAGGAGGATTAGCACAGATACGCAGTATTTT
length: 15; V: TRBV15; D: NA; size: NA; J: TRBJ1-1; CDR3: CATSRQETGNTEAFF; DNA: TGTGCCACCAGCAGACAGGAAACAGGTAACACTGAAGCTTTCTTT
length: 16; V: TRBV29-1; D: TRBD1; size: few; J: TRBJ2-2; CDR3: CSVANRGQGYTGELFF; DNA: TGCAGCGTTGCGAACCGGGGACAGGGATACACCGGGGAGCTGTTTTTT
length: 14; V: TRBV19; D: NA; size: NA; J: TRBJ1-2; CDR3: CASRVGGDNYGYTF; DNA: TGTGCCAGTAGGGTGGGAGGGGACAACTATGGCTACACCTTC
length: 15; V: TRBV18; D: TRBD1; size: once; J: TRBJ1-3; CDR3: CASSPPGGGGNTIYF; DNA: TGTGCCAGCTCACCTCCAGGGGGAGGTGGAAACACCATATATTTT
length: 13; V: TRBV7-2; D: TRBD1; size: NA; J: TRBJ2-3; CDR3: CASSLTGADTQYF; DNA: TGTGCCAGCAGCTTAACAGGGGCAGATACGCAGTATTTT
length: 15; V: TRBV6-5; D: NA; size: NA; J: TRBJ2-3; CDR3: CASSLGAGNTDTQYF; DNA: TGTGCCAGCAGCCTCGGTGCGGGCAACACAGATACGCAGTATTTT
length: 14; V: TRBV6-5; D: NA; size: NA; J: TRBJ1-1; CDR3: CASSRHEMNTEAFF; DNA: TGTGCCAGCAGCCGACACGAGATGAACACTGAAGCTTTCTTT
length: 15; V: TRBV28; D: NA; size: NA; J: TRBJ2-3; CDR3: CASSSSGQGEDTQYF; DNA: NA
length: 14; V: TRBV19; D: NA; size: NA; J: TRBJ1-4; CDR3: CASSITRTNEKLFF; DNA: TGTGCCAGTAGTATAACCAGAACTAATGAAAAACTGTTTTTT
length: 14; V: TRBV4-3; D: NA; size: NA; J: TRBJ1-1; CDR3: CASSQEVISTEAFF; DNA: TGCGCCAGCAGCCAAGAAGTTATTAGCACTGAAGCTTTCTTT
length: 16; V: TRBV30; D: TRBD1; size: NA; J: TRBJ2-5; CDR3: CTWSRLETGIQETQYF; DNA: TGTACCTGGTCTCGCCTGGAGACAGGGATCCAAGAGACCCAGTACTTC
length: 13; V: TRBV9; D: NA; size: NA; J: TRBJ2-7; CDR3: CASGRGQAYEQYF; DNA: TGTGCCAGCGGGAGGGGACAGGCCTACGAGCAGTACTTC
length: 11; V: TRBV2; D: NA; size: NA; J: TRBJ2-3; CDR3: CARGATDTQYF; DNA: TGTGCCAGGGGGGCCACAGATACGCAGTATTTT
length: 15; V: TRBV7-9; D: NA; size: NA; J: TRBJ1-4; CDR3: CASSQYTTTNEKLFF; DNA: TGTGCCAGCAGCCAGTACACGACAACTAATGAAAAACTGTTTTTT
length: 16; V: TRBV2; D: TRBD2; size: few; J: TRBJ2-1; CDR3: CASSGFRGGSYNEQFF; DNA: TGTGCCAGCAGCGGCTTTCGCGGGGGCTCCTACAATGAGCAGTTCTTC
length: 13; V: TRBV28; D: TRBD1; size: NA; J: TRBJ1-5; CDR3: CAGRTGFNQPQHF; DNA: TGTGCCGGAAGGACAGGGTTCAATCAGCCCCAGCATTTT
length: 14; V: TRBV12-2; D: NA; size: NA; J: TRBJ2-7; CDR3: CARHGQGGSYEQYF; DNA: TGTGCAAGACATGGACAGGGAGGCTCCTACGAGCAGTACTTC
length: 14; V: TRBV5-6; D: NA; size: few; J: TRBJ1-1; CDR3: CASSSWNSGDEAFF; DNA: TGTGCCAGCAGCTCGTGGAACAGCGGGGATGAAGCTTTCTTT
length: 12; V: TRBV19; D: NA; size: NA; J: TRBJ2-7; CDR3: CASSSRTYEQYF; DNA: TGTGCCAGTAGTTCCCGTACCTACGAGCAGTACTTC
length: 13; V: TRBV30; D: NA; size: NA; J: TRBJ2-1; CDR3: CAWSTQWANEQFF; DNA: TGTGCCTGGAGTACCCAATGGGCCAATGAGCAGTTCTTC
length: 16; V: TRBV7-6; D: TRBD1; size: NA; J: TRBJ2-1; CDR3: CASSSLGQLSYNEQFF; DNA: TGTGCCAGCAGCTCACTGGGACAGCTCTCCTACAATGAGCAGTTCTTC
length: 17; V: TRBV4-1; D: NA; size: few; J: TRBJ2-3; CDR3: CASSQEFTRGYADTQYF; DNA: TGCGCCAGCAGCCAAGAATTTACCCGGGGGTACGCAGATACGCAGTATTTT
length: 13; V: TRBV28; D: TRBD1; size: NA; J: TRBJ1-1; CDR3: CASIEGARTEAFF; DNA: TGTGCCAGCATCGAGGGGGCGCGCACTGAAGCTTTCTTT
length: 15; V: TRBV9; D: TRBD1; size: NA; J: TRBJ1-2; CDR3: CASSPQGALLNGYTF; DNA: TGTGCCAGCAGCCCACAGGGGGCGTTGTTAAATGGCTACACCTTC
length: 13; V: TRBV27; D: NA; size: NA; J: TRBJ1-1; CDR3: CASSITTRTEAFF; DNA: TGTGCCAGCAGCATCACCACGAGAACTGAAGCTTTCTTT
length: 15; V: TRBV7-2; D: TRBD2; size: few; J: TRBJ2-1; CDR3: CASSPLAGGPGEQFF; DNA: TGTGCCAGCAGCCCCCTCGCGGGGGGGCCGGGGGAGCAGTTCTTC
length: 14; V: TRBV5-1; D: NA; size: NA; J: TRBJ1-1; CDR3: CASSLENIHTEAFF; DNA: TGCGCCAGCAGCTTGGAAAACATCCACACTGAAGCTTTCTTT
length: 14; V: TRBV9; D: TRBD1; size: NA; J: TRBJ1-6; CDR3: CASSLGQGGSPLHF; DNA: TGTGCCAGCAGCCTTGGACAGGGAGGTTCACCCCTCCACTTT
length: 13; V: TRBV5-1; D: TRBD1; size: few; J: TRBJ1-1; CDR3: CASSLGQGYEAFF; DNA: TGCGCCAGCAGCTTGGGACAGGGATATGAAGCTTTCTTT
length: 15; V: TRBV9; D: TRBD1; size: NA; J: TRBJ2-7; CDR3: CASSVESGGIYEQYF; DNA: TGTGCCAGCAGCGTAGAATCAGGGGGCATCTACGAGCAGTACTTC
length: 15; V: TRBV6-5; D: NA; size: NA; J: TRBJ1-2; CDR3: CASSWRQPSNYGYTF; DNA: TGTGCCAGCAGTTGGCGACAACCGTCTAACTATGGCTACACCTTC
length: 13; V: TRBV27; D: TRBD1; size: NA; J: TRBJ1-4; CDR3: CASGPGQNEKLFF; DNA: TGTGCCAGCGGTCCGGGACAGAATGAAAAACTGTTTTTT
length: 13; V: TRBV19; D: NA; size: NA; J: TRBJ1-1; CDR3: CASSRTMNTEAFF; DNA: TGTGCCAGTAGTAGGACAATGAACACTGAAGCTTTCTTT
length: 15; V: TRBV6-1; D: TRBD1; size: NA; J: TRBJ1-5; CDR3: CASSEAGGSNQPQHF; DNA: TGTGCCAGCAGTGAAGCAGGGGGCAGCAATCAGCCCCAGCATTTT
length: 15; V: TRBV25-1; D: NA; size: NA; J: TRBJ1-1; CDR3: CASSEYRGHGTEAFF; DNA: TGTGCCAGCAGTGAATACAGGGGCCATGGCACTGAAGCTTTCTTT
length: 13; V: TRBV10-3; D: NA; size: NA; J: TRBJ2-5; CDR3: CAISATSQETQYF; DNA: TGTGCCATCAGCGCGACAAGCCAAGAGACCCAGTACTTC
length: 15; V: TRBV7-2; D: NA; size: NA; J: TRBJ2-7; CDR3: CASSSDRSPSYEQYF; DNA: TGTGCCAGCAGCTCTGACAGGTCCCCGTCCTACGAGCAGTACTTC
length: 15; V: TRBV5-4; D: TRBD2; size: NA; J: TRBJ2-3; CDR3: CASSLAGGRPDTQYF; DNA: TGTGCCAGCAGCTTGGCGGGGGGGCGCCCAGATACGCAGTATTTT
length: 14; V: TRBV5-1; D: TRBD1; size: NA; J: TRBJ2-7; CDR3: CASSLGTGTYEQYF; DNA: TGCGCCAGCAGCTTGGGGACAGGGACCTACGAGCAGTACTTC
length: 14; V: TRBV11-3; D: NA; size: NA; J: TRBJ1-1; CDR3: CASSLEAGSPEAFF; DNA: TGTGCCAGCAGCTTAGAAGCGGGCAGCCCTGAAGCTTTCTTT
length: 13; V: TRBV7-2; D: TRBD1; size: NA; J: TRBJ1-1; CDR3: CASSPGRGREAFF; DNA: TGTGCCAGCAGCCCCGGGAGGGGGCGGGAAGCTTTCTTT
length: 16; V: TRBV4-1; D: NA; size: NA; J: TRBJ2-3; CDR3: CASSQEETGYTDTQYF; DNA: TGCGCCAGCAGCCAAGAGGAGACAGGCTACACAGATACGCAGTATTTT
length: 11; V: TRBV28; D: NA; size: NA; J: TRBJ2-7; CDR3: CASGGGGEQYF; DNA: TGTGCCAGCGGGGGGGGCGGCGAGCAGTACTTC
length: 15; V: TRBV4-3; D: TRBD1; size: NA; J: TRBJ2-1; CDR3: CASSQGQGLTDEQFF; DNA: TGCGCCAGCAGCCAAGGACAGGGTTTGACAGATGAGCAGTTCTTC
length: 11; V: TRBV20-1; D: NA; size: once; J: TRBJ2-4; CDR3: CSARDYGIQYF; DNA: TGCAGTGCTAGAGATTACGGCATTCAGTACTTC
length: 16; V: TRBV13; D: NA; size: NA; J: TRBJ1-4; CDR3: CASSFLTGFGAEKLFF; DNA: TGTGCCAGCAGCTTCCTTACAGGTTTCGGAGCTGAAAAACTGTTTTTT
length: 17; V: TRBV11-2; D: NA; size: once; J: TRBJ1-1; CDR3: CASSSGSKTTMNTEAFF; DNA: TGTGCCAGCAGCTCAGGGTCGAAAACCACCATGAACACTGAAGCTTTCTTT
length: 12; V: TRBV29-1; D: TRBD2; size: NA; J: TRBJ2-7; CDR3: CSVGGSSYEQYF; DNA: TGCAGCGTGGGGGGGAGCTCCTACGAGCAGTACTTC
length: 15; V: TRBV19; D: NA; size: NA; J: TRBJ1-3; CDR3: CASSPLPGSGNTIYF; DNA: TGTGCCAGTAGTCCTCTACCCGGCTCTGGAAACACCATATATTTT
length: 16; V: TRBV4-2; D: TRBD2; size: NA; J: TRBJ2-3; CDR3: CASSQSSGDSADTQYF; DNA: TGTGCCAGCAGCCAGTCCAGCGGGGACTCTGCAGATACGCAGTATTTT
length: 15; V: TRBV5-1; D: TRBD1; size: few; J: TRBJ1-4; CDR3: CASSSTTGRDEKLFF; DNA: TGCGCCAGCAGCTCTACGACAGGGCGGGATGAAAAACTGTTTTTT
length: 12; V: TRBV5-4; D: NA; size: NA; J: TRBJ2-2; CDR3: CASSGGSGELFF; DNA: TGTGCCAGCAGCGGGGGGAGCGGGGAGCTGTTTTTT
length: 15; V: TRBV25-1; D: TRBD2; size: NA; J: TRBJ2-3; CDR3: CASSEPRTSGDTQYF; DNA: TGTGCCAGCAGTGAACCCCGGACTAGCGGGGATACGCAGTATTTT
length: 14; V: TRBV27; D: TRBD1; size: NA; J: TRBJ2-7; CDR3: CASSSLDRVNEQYF; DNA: TGTGCCAGCAGTTCGCTAGACAGGGTTAACGAGCAGTACTTC